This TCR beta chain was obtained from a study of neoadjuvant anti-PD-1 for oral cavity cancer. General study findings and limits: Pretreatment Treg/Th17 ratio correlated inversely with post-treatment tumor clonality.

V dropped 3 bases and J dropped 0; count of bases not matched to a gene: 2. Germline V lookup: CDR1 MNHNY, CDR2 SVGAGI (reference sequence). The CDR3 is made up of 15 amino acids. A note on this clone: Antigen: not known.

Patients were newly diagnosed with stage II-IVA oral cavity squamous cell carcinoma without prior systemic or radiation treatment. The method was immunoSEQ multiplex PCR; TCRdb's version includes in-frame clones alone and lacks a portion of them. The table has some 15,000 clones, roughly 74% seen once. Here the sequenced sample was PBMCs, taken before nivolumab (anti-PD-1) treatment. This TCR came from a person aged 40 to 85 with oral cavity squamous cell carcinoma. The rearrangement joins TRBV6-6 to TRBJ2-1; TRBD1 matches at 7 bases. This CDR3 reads CASSYSGGSYNEQFF. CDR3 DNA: TGTGCCAGCAGTTATTCAGGGGGCTCCTACAATGAGCAGTTCTTC.